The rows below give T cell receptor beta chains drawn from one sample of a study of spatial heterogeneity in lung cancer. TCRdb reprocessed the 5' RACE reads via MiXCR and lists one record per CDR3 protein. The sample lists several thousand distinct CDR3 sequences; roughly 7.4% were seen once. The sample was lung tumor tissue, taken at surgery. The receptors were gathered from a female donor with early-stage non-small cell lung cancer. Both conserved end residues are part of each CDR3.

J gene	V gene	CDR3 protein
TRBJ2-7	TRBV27	CASSRRTSGSRAYEQYF
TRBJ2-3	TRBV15	CATSRDPRRTDTQYF
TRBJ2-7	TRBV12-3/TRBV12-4	CASSWGERLATRSYEQYF
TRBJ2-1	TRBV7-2	CASSLVDSNEQFF
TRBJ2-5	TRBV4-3	CASSQDMGGLARETQYF
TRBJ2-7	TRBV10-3	CAIGGSREQYF
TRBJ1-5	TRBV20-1	CSARGPSNQPQHF
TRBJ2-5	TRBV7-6	CASSLRQGRETQYF
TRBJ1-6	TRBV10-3	CAISQPVENSPLHF
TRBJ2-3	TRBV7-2	CASSFGSLTDTQYF
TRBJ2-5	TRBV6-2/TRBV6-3	CASSQGETQYF
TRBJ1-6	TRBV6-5	CASSYFKPERYNSPLHF
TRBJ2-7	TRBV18	CASSLDTYEQYF
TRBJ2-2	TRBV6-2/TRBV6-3	CASSYLKTGGNTGELFF
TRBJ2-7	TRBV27	CASGLAGASYEQYF
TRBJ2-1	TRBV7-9	CASSRFSGSGTYNEQFF
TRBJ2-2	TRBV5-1	CASSLDYRQAGELFF
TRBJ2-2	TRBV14	CASSPYDTGELFF
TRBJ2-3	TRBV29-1	CSVSITGDSTDTQYF
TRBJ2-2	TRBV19	CASSLTSGPNTGELFF
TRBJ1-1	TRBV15	CATSPLVNTEAFF
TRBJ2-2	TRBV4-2	CASSQPLLAGETGELFF